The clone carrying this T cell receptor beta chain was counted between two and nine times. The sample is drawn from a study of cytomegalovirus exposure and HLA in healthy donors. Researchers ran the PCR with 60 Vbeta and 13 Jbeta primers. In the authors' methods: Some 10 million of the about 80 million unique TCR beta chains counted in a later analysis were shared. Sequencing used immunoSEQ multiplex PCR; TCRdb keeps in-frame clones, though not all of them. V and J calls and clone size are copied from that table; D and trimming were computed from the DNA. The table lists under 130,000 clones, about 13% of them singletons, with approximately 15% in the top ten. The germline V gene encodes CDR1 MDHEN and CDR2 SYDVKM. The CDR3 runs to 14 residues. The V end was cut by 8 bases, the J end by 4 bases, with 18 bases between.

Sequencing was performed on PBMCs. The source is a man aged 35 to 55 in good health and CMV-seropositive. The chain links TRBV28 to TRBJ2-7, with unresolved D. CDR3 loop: CASRPPESTYEQYF. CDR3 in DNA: TGTGCCAGCCGACCACCGGAGTCAACGTACGAGCAGTACTTC.